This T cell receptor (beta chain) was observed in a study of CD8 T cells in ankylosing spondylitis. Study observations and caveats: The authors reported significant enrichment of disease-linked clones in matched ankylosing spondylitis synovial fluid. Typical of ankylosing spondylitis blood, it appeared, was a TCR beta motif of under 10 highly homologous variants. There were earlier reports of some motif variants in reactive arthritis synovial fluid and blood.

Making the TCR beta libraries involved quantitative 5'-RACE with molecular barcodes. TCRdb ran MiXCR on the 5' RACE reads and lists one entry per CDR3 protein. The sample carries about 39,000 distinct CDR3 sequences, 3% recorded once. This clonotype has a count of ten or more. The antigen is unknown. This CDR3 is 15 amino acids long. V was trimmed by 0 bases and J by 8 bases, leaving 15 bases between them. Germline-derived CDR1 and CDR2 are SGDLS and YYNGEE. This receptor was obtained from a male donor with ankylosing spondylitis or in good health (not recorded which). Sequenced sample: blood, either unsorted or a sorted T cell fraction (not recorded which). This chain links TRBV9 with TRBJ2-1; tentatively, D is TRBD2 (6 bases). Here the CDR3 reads CASSVATGVLYEQFF. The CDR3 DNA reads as TGTGCCAGCAGCGTAGCAACGGGAGTTCTTTATGAGCAGTTCTTC.